This T cell receptor (beta chain) was found in a study of CD8 T cells in ankylosing spondylitis. TCRdb re-analysed the 5' RACE reads in MiXCR, keeping a single row per CDR3 protein. The repertoire holds around 32,000 distinct CDR3 sequences, roughly 7.9% seen once, with roughly a tenth in the top ten. This clonotype was observed many times. The CDR3 loop spans 12 amino acids. V was cut by 6 bases and J by 5 bases, with 7 bases left in between. Germline values: CDR1 KGHDR, CDR2 SFDVKD. Sequencing was carried out using blood, either unsorted or a sorted T cell fraction (not recorded which). The source is a male donor with ankylosing spondylitis or in good health (not recorded which). The chain uses TRBV24-1 and TRBJ2-1; D remains unclear. CDR3 bases: TGTGCCACCAGTCAAGTAGACAATGAGCAGTTCTTC. Translating gives CATSQVDNEQFF.